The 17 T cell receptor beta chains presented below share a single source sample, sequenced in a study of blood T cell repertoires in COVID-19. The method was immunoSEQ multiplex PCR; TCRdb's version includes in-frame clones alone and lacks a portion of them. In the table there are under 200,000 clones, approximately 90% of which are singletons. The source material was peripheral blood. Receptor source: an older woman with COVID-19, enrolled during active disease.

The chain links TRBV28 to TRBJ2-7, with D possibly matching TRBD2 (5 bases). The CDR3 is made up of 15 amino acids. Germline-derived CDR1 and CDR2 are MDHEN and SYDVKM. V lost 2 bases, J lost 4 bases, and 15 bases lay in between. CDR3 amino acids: CASSLDPGRDYEQYF. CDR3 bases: TGTGCCAGCAGTTTAGACCCGGGAAGGGATTACGAGCAGTACTTC.

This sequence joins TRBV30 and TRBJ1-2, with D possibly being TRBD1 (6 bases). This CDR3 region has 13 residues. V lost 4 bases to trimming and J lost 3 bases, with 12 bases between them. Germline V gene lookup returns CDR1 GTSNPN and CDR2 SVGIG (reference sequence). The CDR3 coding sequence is TGTGCCTGGAATTGGAACAGGGACTATGGCTACACCTTC. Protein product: CAWNWNRDYGYTF.

The CDR3 loop reads CASSPGGFDEQFF. CDR3 nucleotide sequence: TGCGCCAGCAGCCCTGGCGGCTTCGATGAGCAGTTCTTC. The chain is built from TRBV5-1 and TRBJ2-1; D is unresolved. The germline V gene encodes CDR1 SGHRS and CDR2 YFSETQ. V lost 4 bases and J lost 8, with 13 bases in between. This CDR3 comprises 13 residues.

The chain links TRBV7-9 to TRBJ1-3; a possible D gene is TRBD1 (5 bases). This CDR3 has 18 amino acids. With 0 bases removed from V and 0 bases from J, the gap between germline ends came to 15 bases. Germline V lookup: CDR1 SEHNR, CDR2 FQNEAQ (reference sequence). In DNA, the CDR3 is TGTGCCAGCAGCTTAGCGGGGCTTCTGACAATCTCTGGAAACACCATATATTTT. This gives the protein CASSLAGLLTISGNTIYF.

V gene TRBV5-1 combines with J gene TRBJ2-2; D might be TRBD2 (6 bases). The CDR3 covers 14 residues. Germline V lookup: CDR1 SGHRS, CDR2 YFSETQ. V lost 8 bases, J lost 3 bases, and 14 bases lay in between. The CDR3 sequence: CASYRDSHTGELFF. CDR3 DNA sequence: TGCGCCAGTTACCGGGACTCACACACCGGGGAGCTGTTTTTT.

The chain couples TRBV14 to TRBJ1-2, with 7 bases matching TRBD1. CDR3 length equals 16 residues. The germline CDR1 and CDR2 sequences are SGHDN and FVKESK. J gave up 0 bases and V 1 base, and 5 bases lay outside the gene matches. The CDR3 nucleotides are TGTGCCAGCAGCCAAGCCCGGACAGGATCTAACTATGGCTACACCTTC. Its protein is CASSQARTGSNYGYTF.

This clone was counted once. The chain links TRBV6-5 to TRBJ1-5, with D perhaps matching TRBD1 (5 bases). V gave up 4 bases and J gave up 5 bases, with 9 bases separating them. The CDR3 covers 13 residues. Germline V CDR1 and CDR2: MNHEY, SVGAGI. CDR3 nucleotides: TGTGCCAGCAGTTGGGGCGGAGATCAGCCCCAGCATTTT. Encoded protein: CASSWGGDQPQHF.

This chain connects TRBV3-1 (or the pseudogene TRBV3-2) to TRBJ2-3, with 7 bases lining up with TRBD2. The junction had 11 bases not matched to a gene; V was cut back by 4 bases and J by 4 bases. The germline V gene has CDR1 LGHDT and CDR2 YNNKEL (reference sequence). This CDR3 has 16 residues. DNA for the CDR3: TGTGCCAGCAGCCGAAGAAGGACTAGTCAGTCAGATACGCAGTATTTT. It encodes CASSRRRTSQSDTQYF.

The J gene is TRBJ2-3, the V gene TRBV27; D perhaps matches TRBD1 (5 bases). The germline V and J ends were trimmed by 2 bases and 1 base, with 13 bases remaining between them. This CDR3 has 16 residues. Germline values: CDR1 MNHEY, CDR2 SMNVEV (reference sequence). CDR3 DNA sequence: TGTGCCAGCAGTTTAAATTGGGGCTGGGGCACAGATACGCAGTATTTT. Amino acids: CASSLNWGWGTDTQYF.

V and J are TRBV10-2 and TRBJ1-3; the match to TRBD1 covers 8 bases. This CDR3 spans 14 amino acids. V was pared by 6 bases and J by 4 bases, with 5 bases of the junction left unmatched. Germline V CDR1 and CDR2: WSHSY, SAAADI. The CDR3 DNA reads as TGCGCCAGCAGCCCGCAGGGGGCGGGAAACACCATATATTTT. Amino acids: CASSPQGAGNTIYF.

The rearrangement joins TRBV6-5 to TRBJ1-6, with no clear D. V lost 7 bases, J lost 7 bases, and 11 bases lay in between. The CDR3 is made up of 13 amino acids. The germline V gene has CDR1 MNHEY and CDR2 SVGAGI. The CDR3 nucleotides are TGTGCCAGCACCCTCATGAGGAATTCACCCCTCCACTTT. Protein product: CASTLMRNSPLHF.

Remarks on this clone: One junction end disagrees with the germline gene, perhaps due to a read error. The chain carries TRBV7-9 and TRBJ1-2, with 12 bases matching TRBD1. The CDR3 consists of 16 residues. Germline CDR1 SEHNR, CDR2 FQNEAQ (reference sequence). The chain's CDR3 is CASSLAAGTGGWGYTF. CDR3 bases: TGTGCCAGCAGTTTAGCAGCCGGGACAGGGGGCTGGGGCTACACCTTC. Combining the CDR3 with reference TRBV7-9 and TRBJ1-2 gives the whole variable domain DTGVSQNPRHKITKRGQNVTFRCDPISEHNRLYWYRQTLGQGPEFLTYFQNEAQLEKSRLLSDRFSAERPKGSFSTLEIQRTEQGDSAMYLCASSLAAGTGGWGYTFGSGTRLTVV.

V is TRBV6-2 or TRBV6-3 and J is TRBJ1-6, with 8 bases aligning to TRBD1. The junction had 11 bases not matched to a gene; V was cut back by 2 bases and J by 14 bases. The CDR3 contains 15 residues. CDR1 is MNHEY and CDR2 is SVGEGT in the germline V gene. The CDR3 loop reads CASSYPGQVRPALHF. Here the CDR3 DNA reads TGTGCCAGCAGTTACCCGGGACAGGTTCGTCCGGCCCTCCACTTT.

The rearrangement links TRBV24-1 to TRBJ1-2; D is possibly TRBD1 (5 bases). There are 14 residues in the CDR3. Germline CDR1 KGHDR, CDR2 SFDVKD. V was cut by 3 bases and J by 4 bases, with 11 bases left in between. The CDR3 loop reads CATSDGRASYGYTF. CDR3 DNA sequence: TGTGCCACCAGTGATGGCAGGGCCTCCTATGGCTACACCTTC.

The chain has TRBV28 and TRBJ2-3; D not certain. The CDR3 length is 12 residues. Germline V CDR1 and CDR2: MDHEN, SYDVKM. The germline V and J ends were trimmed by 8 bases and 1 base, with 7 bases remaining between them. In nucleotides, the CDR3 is TGTGCCAGCCAGGAACGCACAGATACGCAGTATTTT. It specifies CASQERTDTQYF.

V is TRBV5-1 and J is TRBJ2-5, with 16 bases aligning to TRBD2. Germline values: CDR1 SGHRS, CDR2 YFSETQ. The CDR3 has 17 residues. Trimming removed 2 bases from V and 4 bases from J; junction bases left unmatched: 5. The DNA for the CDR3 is TGCGCCAGCAGCTTTGGGACTAGCGGGGGGGCCCCAGAGACCCAGTACTTC. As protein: CASSFGTSGGAPETQYF.

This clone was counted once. CDR3 nucleotides: TGTGCCAGCAGCCCCAGACTAGCGGGGGGGCGCAATGAGCAGTTCTTC. This sequence encodes CASSPRLAGGRNEQFF. The V call is TRBV7-2, the J call TRBJ2-1, with 14 nucleotides matching TRBD2. The CDR3 sequence is 16 residues long. Germline-derived CDR1 and CDR2 are SGHTA and FQGNSA. V shed 5 bases and J 6 bases; nucleotides not matched to a gene: 6.